This TCR beta chain was sequenced for a study of PD-L1 blockade in urothelial cancer. Study information: At some point between 2013 and 2014 therapy began: atezolizumab 1,200 mg intravenously every 3 weeks. Patients had been given 0 to 3 earlier chemotherapy regimens.

The CDR3 spans 15 residues. Trimming removed 6 bases at V and 6 bases at J, with 18 bases between. Germline CDR1 is MNHNY and CDR2 is SVGAGI (reference sequence). This clone was seen a single time. Indicated time point: pretreatment peripheral blood. Repertoires were generated with immunoSEQ multiplex PCR, while TCRdb's copy carries only in-frame clones and drops some. The sample lists 40,000 to 50,000 clones; around four fifths were seen once. The sample here was PBMCs, taken around atezolizumab (anti-PD-L1) treatment. The rearrangement joins TRBV6-6 to TRBJ1-5, with D possibly being TRBD1 (5 bases). This receptor was obtained from a man between 65 and 85 years old with urothelial cancer. CDR3: CASRGPGRGGQPQHF. The CDR3 DNA sequence: TGTGCCAGCAGGGGGCCAGGACGGGGGGGTCAGCCCCAGCATTTT.